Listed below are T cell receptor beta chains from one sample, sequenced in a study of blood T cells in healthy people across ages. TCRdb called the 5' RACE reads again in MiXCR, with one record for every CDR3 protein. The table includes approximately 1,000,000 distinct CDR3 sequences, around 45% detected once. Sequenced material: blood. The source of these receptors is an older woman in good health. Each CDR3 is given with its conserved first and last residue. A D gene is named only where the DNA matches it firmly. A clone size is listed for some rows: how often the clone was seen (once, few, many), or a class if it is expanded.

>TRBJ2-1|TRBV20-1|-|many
CSARPGLAVYNEQFF
TGCAGTGCTAGACCCGGTTTAGCGGTGTACAATGAGCAGTTCTTC
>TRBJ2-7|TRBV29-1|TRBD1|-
CSVEIPGQPSYEQYF
TGCAGCGTTGAAATCCCGGGACAGCCTTCCTACGAGCAGTACTTC
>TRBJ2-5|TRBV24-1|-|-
CATSDLQGIQETQYF
TGTGCCACCAGTGATTTGCAAGGGATACAAGAGACCCAGTACTTC
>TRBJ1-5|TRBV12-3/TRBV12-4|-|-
CASSLGREYQPQHF
TGTGCCAGCAGTTTAGGGAGGGAGTATCAGCCCCAGCATTTT
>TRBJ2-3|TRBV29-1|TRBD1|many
CSVTGDLTDTQYF
TGCAGCGTAACAGGGGACCTCACAGATACGCAGTATTTT
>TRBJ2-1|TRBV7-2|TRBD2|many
CASSLVGLAGGPNEQFF
TGTGCCAGCAGCTTAGTGGGACTAGCGGGAGGGCCCAATGAGCAGTTCTTC
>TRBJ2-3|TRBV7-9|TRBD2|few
CASSGSGRADTQYF
TGTGCCAGCAGCGGTAGCGGGAGGGCCGATACGCAGTATTTT
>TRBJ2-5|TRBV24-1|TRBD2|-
CATSDPLAGGETQYF
TGTGCCACCAGTGACCCACTAGCGGGAGGAGAGACCCAGTACTTC
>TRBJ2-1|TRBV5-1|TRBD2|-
CASNSSGGSSYNEQFF
TGCGCCAGCAATTCCTCAGGCGGGAGCTCCTACAATGAGCAGTTCTTC
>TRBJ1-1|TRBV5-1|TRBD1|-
CASSLPGQTIFTEAFF
TGCGCCAGCAGCTTACCGGGACAGACCATTTTCACTGAAGCTTTCTTT
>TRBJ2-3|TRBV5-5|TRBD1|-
CASSSTGGAYTQYF
TGTGCCAGCAGCTCGACAGGGGGCGCGTATACGCAGTATTTT
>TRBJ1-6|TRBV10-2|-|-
CASGEDNNSPLHF
TGCGCCAGCGGTGAGGACAATAATTCACCCCTCCACTTT
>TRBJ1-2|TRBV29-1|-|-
CSVVEQGETGGYTF
TGCAGCGTTGTTGAACAGGGAGAGACGGGTGGCTACACCTTC
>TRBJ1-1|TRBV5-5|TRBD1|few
CASSMGQGNTEAFF
TGTGCCAGCAGCATGGGACAGGGGAACACTGAAGCTTTCTTT
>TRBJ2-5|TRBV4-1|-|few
CASSQLKGTQLQETQYF
TGCGCCAGCAGCCAACTAAAGGGGACGCAACTCCAAGAGACCCAGTACTTC
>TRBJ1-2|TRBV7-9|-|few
CASSLYGIGENYGYTF
TGTGCCAGCAGCTTGTACGGGATCGGGGAAAACTATGGCTACACCTTC
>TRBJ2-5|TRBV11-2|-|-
CASRAPGPVGETQYF
TGTGCCAGCAGAGCCCCGGGGCCGGTGGGAGAGACCCAGTACTTC
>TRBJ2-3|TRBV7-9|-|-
CASSLGRNQESAQYF
TGTGCCAGCAGCTTAGGGCGGAATCAGGAATCGGCGCAGTATTTT
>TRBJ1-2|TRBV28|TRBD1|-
CASSLWGQITNGYTF
TGTGCCAGCAGTTTATGGGGACAGATAACTAATGGCTACACCTTC
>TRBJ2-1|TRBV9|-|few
CASRPLTGGYDEQFF
TGTGCCAGCAGACCATTAACCGGGGGCTACGATGAGCAGTTCTTC
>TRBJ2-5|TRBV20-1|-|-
CSARDAFHHEQYF
TGCAGTGCTAGAGATGCCTTCCACCATGAGCAGTACTTC
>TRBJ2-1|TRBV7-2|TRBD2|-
CASSSGLATNEQFF
TGTGCCAGCAGTTCAGGACTAGCAACCAATGAGCAGTTCTTC
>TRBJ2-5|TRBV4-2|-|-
CASSPRGSETQYF
TGTGCCAGCAGCCCTAGGGGGTCCGAGACCCAGTACTTC
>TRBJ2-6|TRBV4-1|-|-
CASSQDAAFGANVLTF
TGCGCCAGCAGCCAAGACGCGGCCTTTGGGGCCAACGTCCTGACTTTC
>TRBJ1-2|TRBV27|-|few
CASSRTGPSGYTF
TGTGCCAGCAGTAGAACAGGCCCGAGCGGCTACACCTTC
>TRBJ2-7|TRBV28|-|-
CASGGGREQYF
TGTGCCAGCGGGGGGGGGCGCGAGCAGTACTTC
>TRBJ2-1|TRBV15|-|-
CATSGGPKFGNEQFF
TGTGCCACCAGCGGTGGGCCGAAGTTCGGGAATGAGCAGTTCTTC
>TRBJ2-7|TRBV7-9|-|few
CASSPIPNSLTEVYEQYF
TGTGCCAGCAGCCCGATCCCAAACAGTCTAACAGAGGTGTACGAGCAGTACTTC
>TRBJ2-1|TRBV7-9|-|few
CASSLEQGVFLNEQFF
TGTGCCAGCAGCTTAGAACAGGGTGTTTTCCTGAATGAGCAGTTCTTC
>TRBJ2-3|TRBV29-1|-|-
CSYRVLDAQYF
TGCAGCTACCGGGTCTTGGATGCGCAGTATTTT
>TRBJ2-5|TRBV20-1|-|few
CSARVNSRETQYF
TGCAGTGCTAGAGTTAATAGTAGGGAGACCCAGTACTTC
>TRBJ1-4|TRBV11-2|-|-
CASSVGGVEKLFF
TGTGCCAGCAGCGTGGGAGGGGTGGAAAAACTGTTTTTT
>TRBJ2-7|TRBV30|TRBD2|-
CAGTTLYEQYF
TGTGCCGGGACTACCCTATACGAGCAGTACTTC
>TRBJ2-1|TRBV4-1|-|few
CASSRGPMGYNEQFF
TGCGCCAGCAGCCGAGGACCTATGGGCTACAATGAGCAGTTCTTC
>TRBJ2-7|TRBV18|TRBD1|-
CASSPGTGGKYEQYF
TGTGCCAGCTCGCCCGGGACAGGGGGCAAGTACGAGCAGTACTTC
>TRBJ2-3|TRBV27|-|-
CASSLVTGWADTQYF
TGTGCCAGCAGTTTAGTGACGGGATGGGCAGATACGCAGTATTTT
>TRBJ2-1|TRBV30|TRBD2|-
CAWKLAGGSPHHEQFF
TGTGCCTGGAAACTAGCGGGAGGATCGCCCCACCATGAGCAGTTCTTC
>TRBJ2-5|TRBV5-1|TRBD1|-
CASCQWGTGGREQYF
TGCGCCAGCTGCCAATGGGGGACAGGGGGAAGGGAGCAGTACTTC
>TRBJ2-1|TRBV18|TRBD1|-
CASSRKQGNEQFF
TGTGCCAGTTCCCGGAAACAGGGGAATGAGCAGTTCTTC
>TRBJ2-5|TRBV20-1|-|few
CSARMAGARKETQYF
TGCAGTGCTAGAATGGCAGGGGCCAGGAAAGAGACCCAGTACTTC
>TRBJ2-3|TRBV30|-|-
CARSGAVSTDTQYF
TGTGCCCGGAGTGGAGCAGTAAGCACAGATACGCAGTATTTT
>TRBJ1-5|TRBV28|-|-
CASSSLMDLRGNQPQHF
TGTGCCAGCAGTTCACTGATGGACCTGAGGGGTAATCAGCCCCAGCATTTT
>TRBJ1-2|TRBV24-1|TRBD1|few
CATSDPGTGTFEERYTF
TGTGCCACCAGTGATCCCGGGACAGGAACTTTTGAGGAGCGCTACACCTTC
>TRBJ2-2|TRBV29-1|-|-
CSSRNGQNGELFF
TGCAGCTCGAGGAACGGACAAAACGGGGAGCTGTTTTTT
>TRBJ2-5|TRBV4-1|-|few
CASNFRETQYF
TGCGCCAGCAATTTTCGGGAGACCCAGTACTTC
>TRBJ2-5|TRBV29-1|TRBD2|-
CSVGGSPETQYF
TGCAGCGTGGGCGGGAGCCCAGAGACCCAGTACTTC
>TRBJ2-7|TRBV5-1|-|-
CARRPSGTFAEQYF
TGCGCCAGGCGGCCATCCGGGACTTTCGCCGAGCAGTACTTC
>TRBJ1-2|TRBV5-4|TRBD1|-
CASSEGQNLNGYTF
TGTGCCAGCAGCGAGGGACAGAACCTAAATGGCTACACCTTC
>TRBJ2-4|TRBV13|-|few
CASSFDPPSGAQYF
TGTGCCAGCAGCTTTGATCCCCCCTCGGGTGCGCAGTACTTC
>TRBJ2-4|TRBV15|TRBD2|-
CATSRDLAGGTEQYF
TGTGCCACCAGCAGAGATCTGGCGGGAGGGACTGAGCAGTACTTC
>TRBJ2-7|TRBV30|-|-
CAWDGSYEQYF
TGTGCCTGGGACGGATCCTACGAGCAGTACTTC
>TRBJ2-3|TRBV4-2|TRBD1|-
CASSQGKGQTKEDTQYF
TGTGCCAGCAGCCAGGGGAAGGGACAGACGAAAGAGGATACGCAGTATTTT
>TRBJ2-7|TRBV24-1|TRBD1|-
CATSDIADRGHSFSYEQYF
TGTGCCACCAGTGATATCGCGGACAGGGGCCATAGCTTCTCCTACGAGCAGTACTTC